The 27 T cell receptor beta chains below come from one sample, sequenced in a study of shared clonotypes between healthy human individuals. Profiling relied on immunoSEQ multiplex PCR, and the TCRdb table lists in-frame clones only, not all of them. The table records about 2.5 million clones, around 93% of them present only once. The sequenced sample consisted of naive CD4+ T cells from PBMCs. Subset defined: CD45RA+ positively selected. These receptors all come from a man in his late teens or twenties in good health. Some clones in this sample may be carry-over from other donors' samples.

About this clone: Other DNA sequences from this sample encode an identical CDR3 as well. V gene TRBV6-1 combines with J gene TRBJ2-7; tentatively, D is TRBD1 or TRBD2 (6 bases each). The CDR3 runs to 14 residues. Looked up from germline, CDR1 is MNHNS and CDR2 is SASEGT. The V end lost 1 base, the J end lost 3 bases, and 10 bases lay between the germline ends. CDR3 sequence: CASSEGGAGYEQYF. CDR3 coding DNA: TGTGCCAGCAGTGAAGGGGGGGCGGGCTACGAGCAGTACTTC.

CDR3 in amino acids: CASSFVEQETQYF. The CDR3 nucleotides are TGTGCCAGCAGCTTTGTAGAACAAGAGACCCAGTACTTC. V usage is TRBV5-4 and J usage is TRBJ2-5; D unclear. Trimming left V 2 bases short and J 2 bases short, with 7 bases between. CDR3 length: 13 residues. From germline, CDR1 is SGHNT and CDR2 YYREEE (reference sequence).

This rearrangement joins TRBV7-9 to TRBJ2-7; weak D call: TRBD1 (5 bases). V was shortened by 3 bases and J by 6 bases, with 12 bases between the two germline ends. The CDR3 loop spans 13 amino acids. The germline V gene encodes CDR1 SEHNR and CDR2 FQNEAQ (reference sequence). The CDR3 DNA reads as TGTGCCAGCAGCTTTAATCAGGGTCGCGAGCAGTACTTC. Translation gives CASSFNQGREQYF.

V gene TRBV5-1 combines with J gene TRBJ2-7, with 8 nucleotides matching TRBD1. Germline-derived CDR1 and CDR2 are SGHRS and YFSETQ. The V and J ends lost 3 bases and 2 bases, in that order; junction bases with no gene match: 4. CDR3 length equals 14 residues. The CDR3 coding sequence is TGCGCCAGCAGCTATCGGACAGGGACCTACGAGCAGTACTTC. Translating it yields CASSYRTGTYEQYF.

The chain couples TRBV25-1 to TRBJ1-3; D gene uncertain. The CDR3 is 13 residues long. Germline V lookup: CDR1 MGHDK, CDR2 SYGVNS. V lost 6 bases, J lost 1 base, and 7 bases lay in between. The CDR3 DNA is TGTGCCAGCAGCACTAATTCTGGAAACACCATATATTTT. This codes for CASSTNSGNTIYF.

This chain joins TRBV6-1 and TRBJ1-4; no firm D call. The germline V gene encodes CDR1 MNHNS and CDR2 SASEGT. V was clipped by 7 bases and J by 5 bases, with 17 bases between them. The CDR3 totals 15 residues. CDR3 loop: CASTLGNLMNEKLFF. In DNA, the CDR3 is TGTGCCAGCACCCTCGGGAACCTGATGAATGAAAAACTGTTTTTT.

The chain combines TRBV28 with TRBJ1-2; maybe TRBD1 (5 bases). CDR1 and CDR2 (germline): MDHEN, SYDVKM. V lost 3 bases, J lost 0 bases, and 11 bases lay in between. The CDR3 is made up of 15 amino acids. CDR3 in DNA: TGTGCCAGCAGTTTCGCAGGGCGAGCTAACTATGGCTACACCTTC. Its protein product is CASSFAGRANYGYTF.

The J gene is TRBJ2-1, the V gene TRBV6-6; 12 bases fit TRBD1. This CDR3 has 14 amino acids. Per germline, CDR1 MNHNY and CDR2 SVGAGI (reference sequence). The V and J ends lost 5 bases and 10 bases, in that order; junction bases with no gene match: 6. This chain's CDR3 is CASSLGQGAREQFF. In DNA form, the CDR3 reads TGTGCCAGCAGTCTGGGACAGGGGGCAAGGGAGCAGTTCTTC.

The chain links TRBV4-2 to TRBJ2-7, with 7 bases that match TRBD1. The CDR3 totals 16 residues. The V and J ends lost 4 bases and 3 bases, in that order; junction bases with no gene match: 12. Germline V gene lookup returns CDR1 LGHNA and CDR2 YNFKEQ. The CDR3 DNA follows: TGTGCCAGCAGCCCTCAAACAGGGGATGTTGGCTACGAGCAGTACTTC. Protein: CASSPQTGDVGYEQYF.

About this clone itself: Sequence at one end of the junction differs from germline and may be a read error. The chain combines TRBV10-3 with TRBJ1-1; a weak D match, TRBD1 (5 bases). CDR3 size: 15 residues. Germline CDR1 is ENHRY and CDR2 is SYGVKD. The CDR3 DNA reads TGTGCCATCAGTGTTGGGGATCGGGGGAACGCTGAAGCTTTCTTT. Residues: CAISVGDRGNAEAFF.

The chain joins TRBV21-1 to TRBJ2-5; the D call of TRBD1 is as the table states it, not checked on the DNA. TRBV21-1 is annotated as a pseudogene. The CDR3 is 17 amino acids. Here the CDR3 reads CASSKTPLGPRQETQYF. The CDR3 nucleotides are TGTGCCAGCAGCAAAACCCCATTGGGGCCCAGACAAGAGACCCAGTACTTC.

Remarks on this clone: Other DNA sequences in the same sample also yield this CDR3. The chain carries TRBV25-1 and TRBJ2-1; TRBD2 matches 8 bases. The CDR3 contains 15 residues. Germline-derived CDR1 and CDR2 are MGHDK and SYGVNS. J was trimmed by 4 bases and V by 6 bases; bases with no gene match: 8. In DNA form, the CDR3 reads TGTGCCAGCAGCCCTAGGAGCGGGAGTTACAATGAGCAGTTCTTC. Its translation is CASSPRSGSYNEQFF.

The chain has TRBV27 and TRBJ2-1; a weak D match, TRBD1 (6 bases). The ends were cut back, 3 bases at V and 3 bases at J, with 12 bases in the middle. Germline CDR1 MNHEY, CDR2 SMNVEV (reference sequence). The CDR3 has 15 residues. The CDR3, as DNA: TGTGCCAGCAGTTTCTTGAGGGGGATCTACAATGAGCAGTTCTTC. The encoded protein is CASSFLRGIYNEQFF.

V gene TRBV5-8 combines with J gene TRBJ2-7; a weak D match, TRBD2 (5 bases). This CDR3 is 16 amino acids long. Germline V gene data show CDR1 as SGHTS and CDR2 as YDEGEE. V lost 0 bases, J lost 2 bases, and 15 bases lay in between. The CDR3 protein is CASSLGISVRPYEQYF. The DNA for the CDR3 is TGTGCCAGCAGCTTGGGTATTAGCGTTAGACCCTACGAGCAGTACTTC.

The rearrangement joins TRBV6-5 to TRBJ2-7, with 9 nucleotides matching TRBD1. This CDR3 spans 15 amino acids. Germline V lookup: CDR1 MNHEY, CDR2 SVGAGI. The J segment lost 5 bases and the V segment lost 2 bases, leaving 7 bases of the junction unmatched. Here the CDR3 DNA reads TGTGCCAGCAGTTACATGGGACAGGGAGGCCACGAGCAGTACTTC. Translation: CASSYMGQGGHEQYF.

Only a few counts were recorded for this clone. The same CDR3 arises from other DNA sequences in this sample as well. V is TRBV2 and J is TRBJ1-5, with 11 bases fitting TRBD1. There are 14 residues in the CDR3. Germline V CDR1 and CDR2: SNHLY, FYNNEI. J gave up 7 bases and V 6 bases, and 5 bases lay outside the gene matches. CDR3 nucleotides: TGTGCCAGCAGCGGGACAGGGGGACGCCAGCCCCAGCATTTT. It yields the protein CASSGTGGRQPQHF.

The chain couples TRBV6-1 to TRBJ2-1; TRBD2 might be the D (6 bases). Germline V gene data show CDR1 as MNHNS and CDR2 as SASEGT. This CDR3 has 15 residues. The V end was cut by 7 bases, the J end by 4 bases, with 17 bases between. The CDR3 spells CASMEGLGGYNEQFF. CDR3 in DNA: TGTGCCAGCATGGAGGGGCTGGGGGGTTACAATGAGCAGTTCTTC.

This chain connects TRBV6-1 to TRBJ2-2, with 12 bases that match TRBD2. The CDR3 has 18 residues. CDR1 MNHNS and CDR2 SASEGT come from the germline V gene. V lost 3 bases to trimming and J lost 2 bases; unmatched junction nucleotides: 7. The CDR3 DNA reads TGTGCCAGCAGTGAGGGCCTAGCGGGAGGGATTAACACCGGGGAGCTGTTTTTT. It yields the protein CASSEGLAGGINTGELFF.

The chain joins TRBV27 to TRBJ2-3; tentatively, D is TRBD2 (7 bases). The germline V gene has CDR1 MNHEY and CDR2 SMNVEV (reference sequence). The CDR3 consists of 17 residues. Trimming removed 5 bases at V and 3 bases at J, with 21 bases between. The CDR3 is CASSPVGRGAGTDTQYF. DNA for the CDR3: TGTGCCAGCAGTCCAGTTGGGAGGGGGGCAGGGACAGATACGCAGTATTTT.

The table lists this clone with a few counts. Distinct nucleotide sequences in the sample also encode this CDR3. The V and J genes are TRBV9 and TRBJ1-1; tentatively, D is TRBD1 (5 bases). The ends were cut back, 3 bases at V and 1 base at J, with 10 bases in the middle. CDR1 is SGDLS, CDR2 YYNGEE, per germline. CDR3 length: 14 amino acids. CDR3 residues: CASSALDRNTEAFF. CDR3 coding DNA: TGTGCCAGCAGCGCCCTCGACAGGAACACTGAAGCTTTCTTT. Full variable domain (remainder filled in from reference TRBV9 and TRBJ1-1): DSGVTQTPKHLITATGQRVTLRCSPRSGDLSVYWYQQSLDQGLQFLIQYYNGEERAKGNILERFSAQQFPDLHSELNLSSLELGDSALYFCASSALDRNTEAFFGQGTRLTVV.

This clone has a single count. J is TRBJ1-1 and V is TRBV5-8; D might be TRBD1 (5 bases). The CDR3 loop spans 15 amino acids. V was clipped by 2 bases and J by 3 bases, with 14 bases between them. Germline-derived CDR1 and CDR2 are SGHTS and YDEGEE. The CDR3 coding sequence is TGTGCCAGCAGCTTAATGGAGGGGTACTACACTGAAGCTTTCTTT. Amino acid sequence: CASSLMEGYYTEAFF.

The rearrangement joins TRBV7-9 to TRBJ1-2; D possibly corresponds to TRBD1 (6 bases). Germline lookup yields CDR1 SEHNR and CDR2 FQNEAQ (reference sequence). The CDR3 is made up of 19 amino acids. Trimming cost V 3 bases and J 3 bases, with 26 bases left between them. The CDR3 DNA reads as TGTGCCAGCAGCTTTCTCCCGTACGGGGGGCGCCACCACTACTATGGCTACACCTTC. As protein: CASSFLPYGGRHHYYGYTF.

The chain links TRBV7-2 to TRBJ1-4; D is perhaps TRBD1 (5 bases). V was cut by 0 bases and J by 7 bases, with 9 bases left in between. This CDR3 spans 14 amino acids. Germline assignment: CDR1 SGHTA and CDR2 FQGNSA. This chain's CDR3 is CASSLAGAGEKLFF. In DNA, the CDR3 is TGTGCCAGCAGCTTAGCAGGGGCGGGTGAAAAACTGTTTTTT.

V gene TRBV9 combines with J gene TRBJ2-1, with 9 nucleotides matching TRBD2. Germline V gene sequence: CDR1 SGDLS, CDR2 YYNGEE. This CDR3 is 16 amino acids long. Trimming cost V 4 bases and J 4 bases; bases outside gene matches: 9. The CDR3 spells CASSPGTSRVYNEQFF. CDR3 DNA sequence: TGTGCCAGCAGCCCCGGGACTAGCAGGGTATACAATGAGCAGTTCTTC.

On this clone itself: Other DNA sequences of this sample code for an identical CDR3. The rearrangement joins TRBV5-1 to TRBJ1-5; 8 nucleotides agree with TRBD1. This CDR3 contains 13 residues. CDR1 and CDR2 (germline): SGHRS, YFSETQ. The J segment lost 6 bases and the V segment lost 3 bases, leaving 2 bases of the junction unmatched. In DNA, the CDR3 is TGCGCCAGCAGCTCCGGACAGGGTCAGCCCCAGCATTTT. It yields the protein CASSSGQGQPQHF. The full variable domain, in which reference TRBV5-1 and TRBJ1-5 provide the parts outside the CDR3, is KAGVTQTPRYLIKTRGQQVTLSCSPISGHRSVSWYQQTPGQGLQFLFEYFSETQRNKGNFPGRFSGRQFSNSRSEMNVSTLELGDSALYLCASSSGQGQPQHFGDGTRLSIL.

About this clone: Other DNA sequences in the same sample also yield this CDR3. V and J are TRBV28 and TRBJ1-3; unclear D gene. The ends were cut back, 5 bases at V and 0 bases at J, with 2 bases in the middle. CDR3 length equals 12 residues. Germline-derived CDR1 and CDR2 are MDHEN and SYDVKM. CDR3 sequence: CASSPSGNTIYF. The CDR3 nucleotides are TGTGCCAGCAGTCCCTCTGGAAACACCATATATTTT.

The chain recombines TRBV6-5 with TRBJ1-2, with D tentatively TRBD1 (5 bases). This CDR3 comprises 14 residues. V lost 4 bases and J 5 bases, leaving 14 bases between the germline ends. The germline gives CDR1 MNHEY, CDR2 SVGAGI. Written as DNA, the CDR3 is TGTGCCAGCAGTTCGGCAGGGACTCTATATGGCTACACCTTC. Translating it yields CASSSAGTLYGYTF.